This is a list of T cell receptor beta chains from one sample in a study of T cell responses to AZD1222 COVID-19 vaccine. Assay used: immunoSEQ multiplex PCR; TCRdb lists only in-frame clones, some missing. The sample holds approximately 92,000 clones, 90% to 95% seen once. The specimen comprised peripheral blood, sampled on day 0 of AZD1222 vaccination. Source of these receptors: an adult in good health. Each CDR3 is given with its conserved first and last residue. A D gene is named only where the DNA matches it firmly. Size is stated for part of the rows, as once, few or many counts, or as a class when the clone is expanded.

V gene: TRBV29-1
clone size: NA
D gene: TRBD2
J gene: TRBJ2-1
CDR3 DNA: TGCAGCGTGGGTGGGACTAGCGGGTCGTACAATGAGCAGTTCTTC
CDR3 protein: CSVGGTSGSYNEQFF

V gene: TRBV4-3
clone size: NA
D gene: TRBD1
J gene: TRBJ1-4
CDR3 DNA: TGCGCCAGCAGCCGTTTGGGACAGGGGAGGACTAATGAAAAACTGTTTTTT
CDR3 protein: CASSRLGQGRTNEKLFF

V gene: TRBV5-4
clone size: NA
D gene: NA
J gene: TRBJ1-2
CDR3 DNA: TGTGCCAGCAGCTTGGAATTTGGGGGAAATGGCTACACCTTC
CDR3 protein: CASSLEFGGNGYTF

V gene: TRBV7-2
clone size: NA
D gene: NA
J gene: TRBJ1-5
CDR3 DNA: TGTGCCAGCAGCTTAGAGGGGGGGGGAGCGGCCCGGCCCCAGCATTTT
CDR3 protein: CASSLEGGGAARPQHF

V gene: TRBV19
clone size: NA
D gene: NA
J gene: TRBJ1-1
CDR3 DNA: TGTGCCAGTAGTGAGATCGGCCTAAACACTGAAGCTTTCTTT
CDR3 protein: CASSEIGLNTEAFF

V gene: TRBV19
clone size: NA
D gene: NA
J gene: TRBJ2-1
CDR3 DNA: TGTGCAAGTAGGGGATCCCCAAACAGGGAGCAGTTCTTC
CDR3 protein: CASRGSPNREQFF

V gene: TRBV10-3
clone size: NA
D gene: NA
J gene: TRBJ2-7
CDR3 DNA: TGTGCCACCGAGGTGGGGGCCCACGAGCAGTACTTC
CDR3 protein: CATEVGAHEQYF

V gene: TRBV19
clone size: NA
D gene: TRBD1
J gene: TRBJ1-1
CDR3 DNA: TGTGCCAGTGAGCGTACAGGGGAAGATGAAGCTTTCTTT
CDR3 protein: CASERTGEDEAFF

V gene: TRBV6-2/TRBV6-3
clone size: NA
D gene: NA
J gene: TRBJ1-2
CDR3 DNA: TGTGCCAGCAGTCACGGACTGTATGGCTACACCTTC
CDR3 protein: CASSHGLYGYTF

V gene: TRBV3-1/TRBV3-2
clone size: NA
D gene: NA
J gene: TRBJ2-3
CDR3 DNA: TGTGCCAGCAGCCAAGAACTTTACACAGATACGCAGTATTTT
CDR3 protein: CASSQELYTDTQYF

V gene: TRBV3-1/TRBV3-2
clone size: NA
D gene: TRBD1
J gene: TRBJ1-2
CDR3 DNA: TGTGCCAGCAGCCAAGAGGGGACAGCTAACTATGGCTACACCTTC
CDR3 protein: CASSQEGTANYGYTF

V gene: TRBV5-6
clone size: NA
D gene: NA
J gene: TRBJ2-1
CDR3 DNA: TGTGCCAGCAGCTTGAGGGGGGCCGGCAATGAGCAGTTCTTC
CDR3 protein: CASSLRGAGNEQFF

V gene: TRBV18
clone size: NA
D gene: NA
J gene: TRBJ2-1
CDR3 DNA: TGTGCCAGCTCACGCCAGGATGAGCAGTTCTTC
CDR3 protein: CASSRQDEQFF

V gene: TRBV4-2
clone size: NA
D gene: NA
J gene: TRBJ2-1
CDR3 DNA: TGTGCCAGCAGGCAAGAGGCGTACAATGAGCAGTTCTTC
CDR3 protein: CASRQEAYNEQFF

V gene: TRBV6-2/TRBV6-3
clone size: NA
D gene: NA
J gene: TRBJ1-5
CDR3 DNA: TGTGCCAGCAGCGAGATGGGGAACAATCAGCCCCAGCATTTT
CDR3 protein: CASSEMGNNQPQHF

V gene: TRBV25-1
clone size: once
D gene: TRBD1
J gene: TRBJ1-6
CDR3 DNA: TGTGCCAGCAGTGACTTGGCCAGGGGGGATTCACCCCTCCACTTT
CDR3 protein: CASSDLARGDSPLHF

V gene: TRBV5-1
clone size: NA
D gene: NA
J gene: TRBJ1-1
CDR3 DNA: TGCGCCAGCAGCTCCCGGTGGGGGAACACTGAAGCTTTCTTT
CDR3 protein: CASSSRWGNTEAFF

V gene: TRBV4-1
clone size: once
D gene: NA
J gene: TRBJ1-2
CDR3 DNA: TGCGCCAGCAGCCAAGTTTTGGGTCAGCTTTATGGCTACACCTTC
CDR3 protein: CASSQVLGQLYGYTF

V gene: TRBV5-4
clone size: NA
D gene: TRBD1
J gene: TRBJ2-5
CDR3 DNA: TGTGCCAGCAGCCTCCGACAGGGGTCCCAAGAGACCCAGTACTTC
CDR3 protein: CASSLRQGSQETQYF

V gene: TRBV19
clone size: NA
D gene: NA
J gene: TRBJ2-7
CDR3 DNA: TGTGCCAGTAGTCCGGGCTCCTACGAGCAGTACTTC
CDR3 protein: CASSPGSYEQYF

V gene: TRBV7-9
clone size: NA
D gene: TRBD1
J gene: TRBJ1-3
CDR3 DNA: TGTGCCAGCAGCAAACAGGGGGCGCACGGAAACACCATATATTTT
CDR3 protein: CASSKQGAHGNTIYF

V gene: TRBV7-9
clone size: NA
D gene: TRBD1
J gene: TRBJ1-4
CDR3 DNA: TGTGCCAGCAGCCCCCGTAGCACAGGGGGCCGGGAAAAACTGTTTTTT
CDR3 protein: CASSPRSTGGREKLFF

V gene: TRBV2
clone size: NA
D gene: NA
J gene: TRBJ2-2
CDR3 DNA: TGTGCCAGCAGGCCCCGGACCAACACCGGGGAGCTGTTTTTT
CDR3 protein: CASRPRTNTGELFF